One and the same sample provided the 8 T cell receptor beta chains below, sequenced in a study of blood T cell repertoires in COVID-19. Libraries were prepared by immunoSEQ multiplex PCR; TCRdb keeps only in-frame clonotypes and omits some of them. The sample carries approximately 210,000 clones, around 95% recorded once. The specimen was peripheral blood. The receptors stem from a young man with COVID-19, enrolled during active disease.

This rearrangement joins TRBV3-1 (or the pseudogene TRBV3-2) to TRBJ1-2, with no clear D. Germline assignment: CDR1 LGHDT and CDR2 YNNKEL (reference sequence). The CDR3 spans 14 residues. V was clipped by 0 bases and J by 1 base, with 6 bases between them. CDR3 residues: CASSQDRGNYGYTF. For the CDR3, the DNA is TGTGCCAGCAGCCAAGATCGGGGTAACTATGGCTACACCTTC.

This rearrangement joins TRBV25-1 to TRBJ1-1, with TRBD1 matching over 8 bases. With V trimmed by 3 bases and J by 4 bases, 7 bases remained unmatched. Per the germline V gene, CDR1 is MGHDK and CDR2 is SYGVNS. The CDR3 totals 15 residues. The CDR3 protein is CASSDPHRGGTEAFF. CDR3 bases: TGTGCCAGCAGTGATCCACACAGGGGGGGCACTGAAGCTTTCTTT.

This clone occurred a few times. V usage is TRBV6-4 and J usage is TRBJ2-7; 7 bases align to TRBD1. Germline loops: CDR1 MRHNA, CDR2 SNTAGT. This CDR3 region has 17 residues. V trimming: 2 bases; J trimming: 0 bases; junction bases outside the gene matches: 10. The CDR3 protein is CASSDRLDGTASYEQYF. DNA of the CDR3: TGTGCCAGCAGTGACAGACTCGACGGGACAGCCTCCTACGAGCAGTACTTC.

The chain carries TRBV15 and TRBJ2-3; D unclear. The germline CDR1 and CDR2 sequences are LNHNV and YYDKDF (reference sequence). V was shortened by 8 bases and J by 1 base, with 4 bases between the two germline ends. This CDR3 is 11 amino acids long. CDR3 region: CATQGTDTQYF. CDR3 DNA sequence: TGTGCCACCCAGGGCACAGATACGCAGTATTTT. Variable domain in full (rest from reference TRBV15 and TRBJ2-3): DAMVIQNPRYQVTQFGKPVTLSCSQTLNHNVMYWYQQKSSQAPKLLFHYYDKDFNNEADTPDNFQSRRPNTSFCFLDIRSPGLGDTAMYLCATQGTDTQYFGPGTRLTVL.

V is TRBV7-3 and J is TRBJ2-3, with TRBD2 identical over 7 bases. Germline-derived CDR1 and CDR2 are SGHTA and FQGTGA. With 6 bases clipped from V and 6 bases from J, the junction kept 12 bases outside the gene matches. The CDR3 extends over 15 amino acids. CDR3 sequence reads: CASRWDYRGGDTQYF. In DNA form, the CDR3 reads TGTGCCAGCAGATGGGACTACCGAGGCGGTGATACGCAGTATTTT. The full variable domain, its missing parts supplied by reference TRBV7-3 and TRBJ2-3, is GAGVSQTPSNKVTEKGKYVELRCDPISGHTALYWYRQSLGQGPEFLIYFQGTGAADDSGLPNDRFFAVRPEGSVSTLKIQRTERGDSAVYLCASRWDYRGGDTQYFGPGTRLTVL.

The V gene is TRBV19, the J gene TRBJ1-2, with a weak D call TRBD1 (6 bases). This CDR3 has 16 residues. Per germline, CDR1 LNHDA and CDR2 SQIVND (reference sequence). V was trimmed by 5 bases and J by 0 bases, leaving 16 bases between them. The CDR3: CASSGRDTSSNYGYTF. CDR3 nucleotide sequence: TGTGCCAGTAGTGGCCGGGACACCTCGTCTAACTATGGCTACACCTTC. Complete variable domain (other parts from reference TRBV19 and TRBJ1-2): DGGITQSPKYLFRKEGQNVTLSCEQNLNHDAMYWYRQDPGQGLRLIYYSQIVNDFQKGDIAEGYSVSREKKESFPLTVTSAQKNPTAFYLCASSGRDTSSNYGYTFGSGTRLTVV.

This clone showed up just once. The gene calls are TRBV10-3 and TRBJ2-7; 8 bases map to TRBD1. V was pared by 3 bases and J by 5 bases, with 6 bases of the junction left unmatched. Germline V CDR1 and CDR2: ENHRY, SYGVKD. The CDR3 consists of 14 residues. Here the CDR3 reads CAISEGQGANEQYF. The CDR3 bases are TGTGCCATCAGTGAAGGGCAGGGGGCCAACGAGCAGTACTTC.

The chain couples TRBV2 to TRBJ2-3, with TRBD1 matching 9 bases. J gave up 4 bases and V 4 bases, and 6 bases lay outside the gene matches. CDR3 length equals 15 residues. The germline V gene has CDR1 SNHLY and CDR2 FYNNEI. Here the CDR3 reads CASSGQGQGPDTQYF. In nucleotides, the CDR3 is TGTGCCAGCAGTGGTCAAGGACAGGGGCCAGATACGCAGTATTTT. The whole variable domain, remainder taken from reference TRBV2 and TRBJ2-3, is EPEVTQTPSHQVTQMGQEVILRCVPISNHLYFYWYRQILGQKVEFLVSFYNNEISEKSEIFDDQFSVERPDGSNFTLKIRSTKLEDSAMYFCASSGQGQGPDTQYFGPGTRLTVL.